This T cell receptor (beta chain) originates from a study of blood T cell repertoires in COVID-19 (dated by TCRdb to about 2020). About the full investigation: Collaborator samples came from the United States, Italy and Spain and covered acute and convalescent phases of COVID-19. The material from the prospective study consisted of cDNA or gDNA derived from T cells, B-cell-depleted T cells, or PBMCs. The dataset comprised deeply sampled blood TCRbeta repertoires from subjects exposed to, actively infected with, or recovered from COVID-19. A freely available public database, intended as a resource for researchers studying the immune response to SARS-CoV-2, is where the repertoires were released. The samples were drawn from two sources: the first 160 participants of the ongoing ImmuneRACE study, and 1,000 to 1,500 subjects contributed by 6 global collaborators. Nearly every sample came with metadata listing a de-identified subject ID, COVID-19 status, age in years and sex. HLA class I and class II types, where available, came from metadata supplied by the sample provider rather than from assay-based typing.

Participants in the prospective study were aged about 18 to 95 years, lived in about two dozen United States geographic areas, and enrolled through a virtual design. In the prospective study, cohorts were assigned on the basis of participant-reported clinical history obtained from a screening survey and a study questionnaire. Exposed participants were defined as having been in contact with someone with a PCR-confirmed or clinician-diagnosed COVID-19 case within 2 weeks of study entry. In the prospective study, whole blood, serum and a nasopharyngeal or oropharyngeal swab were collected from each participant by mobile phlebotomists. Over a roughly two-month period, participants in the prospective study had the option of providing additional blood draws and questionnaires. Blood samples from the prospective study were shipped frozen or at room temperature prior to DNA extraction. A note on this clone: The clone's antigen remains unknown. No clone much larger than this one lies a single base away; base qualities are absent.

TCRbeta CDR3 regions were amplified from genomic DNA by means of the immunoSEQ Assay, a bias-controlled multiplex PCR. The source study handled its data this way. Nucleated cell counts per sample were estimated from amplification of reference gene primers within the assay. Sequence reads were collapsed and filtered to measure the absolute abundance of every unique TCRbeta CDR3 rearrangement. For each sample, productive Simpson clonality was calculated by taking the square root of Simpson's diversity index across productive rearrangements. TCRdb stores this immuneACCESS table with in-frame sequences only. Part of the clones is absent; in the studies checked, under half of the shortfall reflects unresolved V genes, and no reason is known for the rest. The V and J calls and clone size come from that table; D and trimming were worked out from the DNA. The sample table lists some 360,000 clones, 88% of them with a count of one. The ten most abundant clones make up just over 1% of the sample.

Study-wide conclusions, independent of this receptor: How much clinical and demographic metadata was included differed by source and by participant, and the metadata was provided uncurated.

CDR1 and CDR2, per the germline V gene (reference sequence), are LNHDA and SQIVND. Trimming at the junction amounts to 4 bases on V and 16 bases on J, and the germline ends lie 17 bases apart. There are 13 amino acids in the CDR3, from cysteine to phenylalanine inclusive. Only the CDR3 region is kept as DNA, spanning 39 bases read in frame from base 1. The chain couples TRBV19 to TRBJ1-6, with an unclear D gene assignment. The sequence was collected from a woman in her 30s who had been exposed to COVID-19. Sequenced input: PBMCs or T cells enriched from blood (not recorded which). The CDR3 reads CASSNRPGEGLHF. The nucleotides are TGTGCCAGTAGTAATAGACCGGGAGAAGGGCTCCACTTT.